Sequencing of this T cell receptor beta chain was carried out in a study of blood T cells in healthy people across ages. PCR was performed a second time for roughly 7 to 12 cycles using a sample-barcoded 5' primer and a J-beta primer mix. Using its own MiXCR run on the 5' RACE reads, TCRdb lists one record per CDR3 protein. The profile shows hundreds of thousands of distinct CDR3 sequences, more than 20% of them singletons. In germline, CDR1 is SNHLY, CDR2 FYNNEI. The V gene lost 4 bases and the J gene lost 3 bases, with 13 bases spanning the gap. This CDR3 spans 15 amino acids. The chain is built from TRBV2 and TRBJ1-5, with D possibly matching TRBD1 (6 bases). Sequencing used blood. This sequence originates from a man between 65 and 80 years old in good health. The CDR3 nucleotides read TGTGCCAGCAGTGCAAAACAGGGTGACAATCAGCCCCAGCATTTT. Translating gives CASSAKQGDNQPQHF.